The rows below give T cell receptor beta chains drawn from one sample of a study of T cell responses to AZD1222 COVID-19 vaccine. Clones were read by immunoSEQ multiplex PCR, and TCRdb kept only the in-frame ones, dropping some. The sample gives roughly 170,000 clones, around 90% of which show up once; roughly 0.49% is in the top ten. Specimen: peripheral blood, collected on day 0 of AZD1222 vaccination. The receptor source for this set is an adult in good health. CDR3s include the opening cysteine and the closing phenylalanine or tryptophan. The D gene is left open where the match is weak. Some rows mark clone size as missing; the rest say once, few, many or name a class of expanded clone.

TRBV7-2	TRBJ2-6	.	.	CASSSKGPAGANVLTF	TGTGCCAGCAGCTCTAAGGGCCCTGCTGGGGCCAACGTCCTGACTTTC
TRBV6-5	TRBJ1-4	once	.	CASSYTRGTNEKLFF	TGTGCCAGCAGTTATACACGGGGTACTAATGAAAAACTGTTTTTT
TRBV11-2	TRBJ1-3	few	.	CASSLEPRNTIYF	TGTGCCAGCAGCTTAGAACCCCGGAACACCATATATTTT
TRBV5-4	TRBJ1-2	few	.	CASSLYSSYGYTF	TGTGCCAGCAGCCTCTATTCCTCCTATGGCTACACCTTC
TRBV9	TRBJ2-6	.	TRBD2	CASSHPIGGGLLSGANVLTF	TGTGCCAGCAGCCACCCCATCGGGGGGGGCCTCCTCTCTGGGGCCAACGTCCTGACTTTC
TRBV4-1	TRBJ1-1	.	.	CASSLGQYRYGTEAFF	TGCGCCAGCAGCCTCGGACAGTATAGGTACGGGACTGAAGCTTTCTTT
TRBV28	TRBJ2-3	.	.	CASVEAEQWDTQYF	TGTGCCAGCGTGGAGGCAGAGCAATGGGATACGCAGTATTTT
TRBV25-1	TRBJ2-1	.	.	CASSPGGGKGPYNEQFF	TGTGCCAGCAGTCCGGGGGGCGGGAAAGGGCCCTACAATGAGCAGTTCTTC
TRBV18	TRBJ1-5	.	.	CASSPPPGGNQPQHF	TGTGCCAGCTCACCACCGCCAGGCGGAAATCAGCCCCAGCATTTT
TRBV29-1	TRBJ1-2	.	.	CSSGATNGYTF	TGCAGCTCGGGAGCTACTAACGGCTACACCTTC
TRBV6-5	TRBJ2-1	.	.	CASSITLRNEQFF	TGTGCCAGCAGTATAACACTTAGGAATGAGCAGTTCTTC
TRBV11-1	TRBJ2-5	.	TRBD1	CASSPDRGGETQYF	TGTGCCAGCAGCCCCGACAGGGGAGGTGAGACCCAGTACTTC
TRBV2	TRBJ1-2	.	.	CASTRVIGYTF	TGTGCCAGCACCAGGGTTATTGGCTACACCTTC
TRBV7-9	TRBJ1-5	.	.	CASSRGRFNQPQHF	TGTGCCAGCAGCAGGGGCAGGTTTAATCAGCCCCAGCATTTT
TRBV7-6	TRBJ2-2	.	TRBD1	CASSAGTGGTGELFF	TGTGCCAGCAGCGCCGGGACAGGGGGGACCGGGGAGCTGTTTTTT
TRBV19	TRBJ1-5	.	.	CASSIVSPSNQPQHF	TGTGCCAGTAGTATAGTCAGCCCTAGCAATCAGCCCCAGCATTTT
TRBV19	TRBJ1-5	.	TRBD1	CASTSTGGPPQHF	TGTGCCAGTACCTCGACAGGGGGACCGCCCCAGCATTTT
TRBV24-1	TRBJ1-1	.	.	CATSGGFGTEAFF	TGTGCCACCAGTGGGGGGTTCGGTACTGAAGCTTTCTTT
TRBV5-1	TRBJ1-5	.	.	CASSAGPNQPQHF	TGCGCCAGCAGTGCGGGGCCGAATCAGCCCCAGCATTTT
TRBV4-3	TRBJ2-7	.	.	CASSQGVGNYEQYF	TGCGCCAGCAGCCAAGGGGTAGGGAACTACGAGCAGTACTTC
TRBV13	TRBJ1-5	.	.	CASSLGNQPQHF	TGTGCCAGCAGCTTAGGTAACCAGCCCCAGCATTTT
TRBV9	TRBJ2-1	.	.	CASSVSQLGAGEQFF	TGTGCCAGCAGCGTTTCCCAGTTGGGAGCGGGTGAGCAGTTCTTC